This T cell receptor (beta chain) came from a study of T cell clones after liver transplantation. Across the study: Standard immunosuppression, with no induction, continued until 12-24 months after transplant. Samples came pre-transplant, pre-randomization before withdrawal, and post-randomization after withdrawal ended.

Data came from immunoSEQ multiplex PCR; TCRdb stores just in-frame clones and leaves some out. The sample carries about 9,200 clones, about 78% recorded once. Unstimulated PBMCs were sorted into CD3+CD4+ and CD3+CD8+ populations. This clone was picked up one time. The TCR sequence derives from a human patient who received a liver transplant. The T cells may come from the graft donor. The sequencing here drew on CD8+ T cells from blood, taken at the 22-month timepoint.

CDR3 amino acids: CASRINSGGSYEQYF. The CDR3 DNA follows: TGTGCCAGCAGGATCAATAGCGGGGGAAGCTACGAGCAGTACTTC. The chain recombines TRBV4-2 with TRBJ2-7; TRBD2 matches 9 bases. This CDR3 is 15 amino acids long. After removal of 6 bases from V and 3 bases from J, the junction contained 9 bases not matched to a gene. Germline CDR1 reads LGHNA; CDR2 reads YNFKEQ.